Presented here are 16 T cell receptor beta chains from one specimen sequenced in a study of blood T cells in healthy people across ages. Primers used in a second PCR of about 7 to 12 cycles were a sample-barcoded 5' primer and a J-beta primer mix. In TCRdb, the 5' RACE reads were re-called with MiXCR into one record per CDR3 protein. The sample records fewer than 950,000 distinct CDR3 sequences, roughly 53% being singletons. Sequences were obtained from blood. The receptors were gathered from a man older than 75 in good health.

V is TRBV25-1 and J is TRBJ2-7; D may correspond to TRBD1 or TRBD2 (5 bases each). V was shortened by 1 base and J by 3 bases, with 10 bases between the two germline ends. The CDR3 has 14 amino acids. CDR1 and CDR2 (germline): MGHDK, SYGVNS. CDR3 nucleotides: TGTGCCAGCAGTGAATCCGGGACCGTCTACGAGCAGTACTTC. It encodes CASSESGTVYEQYF.

CDR3 nucleotide sequence: TGTGCCAGCAGCCAGGCCGGGACAGGGGGGAAAGCGAGCTCCTACAATGAGCAGTTCTTC. This encodes CASSQAGTGGKASSYNEQFF. The chain carries TRBV4-2 and TRBJ2-1; 11 bases are shared with TRBD1. The ends lost 3 bases at V and 0 bases at J; junction bases unmatched: 13. CDR1 and CDR2 from the germline V gene are LGHNA and YNFKEQ. The length of the CDR3 is 20 residues.

CDR3 nucleotide sequence: TGTGCCAGCAGCCCCGGGAGGCTTAGAGAGACCCAGTACTTC. Translated: CASSPGRLRETQYF. The rearrangement links TRBV7-9 to TRBJ2-5; the match to TRBD2 covers 7 bases. From germline, CDR1 is SEHNR and CDR2 FQNEAQ (reference sequence). The CDR3 sequence is 14 residues long. V was pared by 5 bases and J by 4 bases, with 7 bases of the junction left unmatched.

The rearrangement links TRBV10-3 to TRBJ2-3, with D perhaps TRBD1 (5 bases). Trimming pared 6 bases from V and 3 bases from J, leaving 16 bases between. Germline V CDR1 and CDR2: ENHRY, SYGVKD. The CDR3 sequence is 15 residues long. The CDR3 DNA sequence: TGTGCCATCAGCCCAGACCAGGGTGGAACAGATACGCAGTATTTT. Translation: CAISPDQGGTDTQYF.

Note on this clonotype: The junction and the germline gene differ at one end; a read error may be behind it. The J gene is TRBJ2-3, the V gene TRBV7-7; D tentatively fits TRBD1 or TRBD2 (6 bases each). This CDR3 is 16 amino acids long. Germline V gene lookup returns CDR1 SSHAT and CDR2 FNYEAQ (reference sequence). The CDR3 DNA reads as TGTGCTAGCAGCTTAGGTGGAGGGGGGCGCACAGATGCGCAGTATTTT. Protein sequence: CASSLGGGGRTDAQYF.

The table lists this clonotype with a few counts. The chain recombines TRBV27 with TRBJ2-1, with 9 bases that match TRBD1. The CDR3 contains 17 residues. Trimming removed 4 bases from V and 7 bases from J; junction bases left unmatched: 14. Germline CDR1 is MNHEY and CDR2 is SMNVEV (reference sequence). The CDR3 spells CASSWGPGTGRGNEQFF. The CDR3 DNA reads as TGTGCCAGCAGTTGGGGGCCCGGGACAGGGAGAGGTAATGAGCAGTTCTTC.

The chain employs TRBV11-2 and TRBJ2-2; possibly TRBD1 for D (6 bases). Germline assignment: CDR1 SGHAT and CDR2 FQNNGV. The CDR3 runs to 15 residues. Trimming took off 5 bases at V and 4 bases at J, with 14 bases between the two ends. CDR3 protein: CASSPIRQVTGELFF. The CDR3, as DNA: TGTGCCAGCAGCCCCATTCGACAGGTCACCGGGGAGCTGTTTTTT.

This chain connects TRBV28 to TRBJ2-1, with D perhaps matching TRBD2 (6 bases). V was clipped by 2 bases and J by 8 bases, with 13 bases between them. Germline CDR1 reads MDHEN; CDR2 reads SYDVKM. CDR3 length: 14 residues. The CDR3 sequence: CASSLEREHDEQFF. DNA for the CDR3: TGTGCCAGCAGTTTAGAACGGGAGCACGATGAGCAGTTCTTC.

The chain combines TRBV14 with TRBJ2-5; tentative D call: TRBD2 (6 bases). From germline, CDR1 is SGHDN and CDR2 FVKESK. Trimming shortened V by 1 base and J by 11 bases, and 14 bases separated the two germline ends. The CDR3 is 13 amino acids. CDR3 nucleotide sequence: TGTGCCAGCAGCCAAGTGGGAGGTCTGGAGCAGTACTTC. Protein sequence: CASSQVGGLEQYF.

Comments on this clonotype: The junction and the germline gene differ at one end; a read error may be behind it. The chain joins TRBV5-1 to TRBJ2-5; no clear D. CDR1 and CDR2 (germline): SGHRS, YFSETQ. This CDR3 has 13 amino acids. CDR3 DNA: TGCGCCATCAGCTTGCCGAACCAAGAGACCCAGTACTTC. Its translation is CAISLPNQETQYF.

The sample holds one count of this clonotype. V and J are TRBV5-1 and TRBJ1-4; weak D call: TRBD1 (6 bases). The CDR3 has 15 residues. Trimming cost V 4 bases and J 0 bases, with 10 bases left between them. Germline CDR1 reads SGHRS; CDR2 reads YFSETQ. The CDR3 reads CASSPTGTTNEKLFF. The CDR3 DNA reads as TGCGCCAGCAGCCCGACAGGAACAACTAATGAAAAACTGTTTTTT.

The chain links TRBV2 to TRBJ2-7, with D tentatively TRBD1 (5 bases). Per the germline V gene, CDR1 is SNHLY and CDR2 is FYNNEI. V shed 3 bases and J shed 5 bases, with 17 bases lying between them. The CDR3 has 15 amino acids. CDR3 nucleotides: TGTGCCAGCAGTGAGTTTGAGACAGTAGCCAACGAGCAGTACTTC. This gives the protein CASSEFETVANEQYF.

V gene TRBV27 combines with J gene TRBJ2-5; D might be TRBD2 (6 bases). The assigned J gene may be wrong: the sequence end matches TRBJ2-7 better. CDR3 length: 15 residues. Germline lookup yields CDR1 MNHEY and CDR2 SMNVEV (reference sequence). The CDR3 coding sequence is TGTGCCAGCAGTCTAACCCGCCTCGTGGGAGGCGAGCAGTACTTC. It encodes CASSLTRLVGGEQYF.

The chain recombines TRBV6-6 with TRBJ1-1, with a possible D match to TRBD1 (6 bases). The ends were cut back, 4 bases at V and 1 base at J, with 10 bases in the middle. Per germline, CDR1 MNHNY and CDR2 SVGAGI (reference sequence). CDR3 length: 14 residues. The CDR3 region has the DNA TGTGCCAGCAGTTGGTCGACAGGGAACACTGAAGCTTTCTTT. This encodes CASSWSTGNTEAFF.

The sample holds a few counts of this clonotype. The DNA for the CDR3 is TGTGCCAGCAGCGTGGGACAGCCCTACTATGGCTACACCTTC. Amino acids: CASSVGQPYYGYTF. The chain uses TRBV7-2 and TRBJ1-2; 7 bases fit TRBD1. Germline trimming cut 5 bases from V and 3 bases from J; bases unmatched to any gene: 6. Germline V gene lookup returns CDR1 SGHTA and CDR2 FQGNSA. This CDR3 contains 14 residues.

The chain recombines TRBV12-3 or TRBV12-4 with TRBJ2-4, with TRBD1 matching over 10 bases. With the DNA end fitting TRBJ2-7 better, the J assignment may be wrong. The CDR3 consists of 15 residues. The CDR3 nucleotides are TGTGCCAGCAGTTTTATGGGACAGGGGCTCAACGAGCAGTACTTC. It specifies CASSFMGQGLNEQYF.